This T cell receptor beta chain was recovered during a study of blood T cell repertoires in COVID-19. Study summary: There were acute and convalescent COVID-19 samples, and they came from the United States, Italy and Spain. PBMCs, B-cell-depleted T cells, or T cells provided the cDNA or gDNA that made up the material.

J lost 7 bases, V lost 6 bases, and 10 bases had no gene match. This CDR3 contains 16 residues. Germline V gene sequence: CDR1 SNHLY, CDR2 FYNNEI. As handled by the study authors: Reference gene primer amplification yielded estimated nucleated cell counts. Repertoires were generated with immunoSEQ multiplex PCR, while TCRdb's copy carries only in-frame clones and drops some. That table furnishes V, J and clone size, whereas the DNA furnished D and trimming. The sample lists 150,000 to 200,000 clones; 88% were seen once. Sequenced input: peripheral blood. The source of this sequence is a human donor in a cohort sampled during active COVID-19. J is TRBJ2-7 and V is TRBV2, with TRBD2 matching over 15 bases. The CDR3 here is CASSTRRTSGGGEQYF. The CDR3 nucleotides read TGTGCCAGCAGCACACGCCGGACTAGCGGGGGGGGTGAGCAGTACTTC.